Listed here are 3 T cell receptor beta chains from one sample, sequenced in a study of human T cells and chemical hapten exposure. Time point of the sample: patch test 2, 6 weeks after DPC sensitization. Indicated treatment: therapeutic diphenylcyclopropenone sensitization with weekly scalp DPC. A single record per CDR3 protein comes from TCRdb applying MiXCR to the RACE reads. The table includes about 82,000 distinct CDR3 sequences, about 6.3% detected once. The sample in question was whole blood, obtained in connection with sensitization to the hapten diphenylcyclopropenone (DPC). The receptors derive from a woman aged 30 to 39 with alopecia areata. Some clones in this sample may be carry-over from other donors' samples.

J is TRBJ1-1 and V is TRBV29-1; possible D gene TRBD1, 5 bases. V was trimmed by 4 bases and J by 4 bases, leaving 13 bases between them. In germline, CDR1 is SQVTM, CDR2 ANQGSEA. The CDR3 loop spans 13 amino acids. CDR3 sequence: CSVGGPRSTEAFF. For the CDR3, the DNA is TGCAGCGTTGGGGGCCCTCGAAGCACTGAAGCTTTCTTT. The variable domain in full, with the rest retrieved from reference TRBV29-1 and TRBJ1-1, is SAVISQKPSRDICQRGTSLTIQCQVDSQVTMMFWYRQQPGQSLTLIATANQGSEATYESGFVIDKFPISRPNLTFSTLTVSNMSPEDSSIYLCSVGGPRSTEAFFGQGTRLTVV.

The chain joins TRBV20-1 to TRBJ1-2; 7 positions agree with TRBD1. The CDR3 totals 16 residues. Per the germline V gene, CDR1 is DFQATT and CDR2 is SNEGSKA (reference sequence). Trimming removed 3 bases from V and 11 bases from J; junction bases left unmatched: 21. CDR3 in amino acids: CSASHAPRGLGYLYTF. The CDR3 DNA follows: TGCAGTGCTAGCCACGCCCCGAGGGGGCTGGGCTATCTATACACCTTC.

This clonotype was recorded a few times. This rearrangement joins TRBV20-1 to TRBJ1-5; TRBD1 matches at 10 bases. Germline V gene lookup returns CDR1 DFQATT and CDR2 SNEGSKA (reference sequence). V lost 3 bases and J lost 6; bases outside the gene matches: 8. The CDR3 consists of 15 residues. The CDR3 reads CSASPRGQGSQPQHF. CDR3 sequence (DNA): TGCAGTGCTAGCCCCAGGGGACAGGGGAGTCAGCCCCAGCATTTT.